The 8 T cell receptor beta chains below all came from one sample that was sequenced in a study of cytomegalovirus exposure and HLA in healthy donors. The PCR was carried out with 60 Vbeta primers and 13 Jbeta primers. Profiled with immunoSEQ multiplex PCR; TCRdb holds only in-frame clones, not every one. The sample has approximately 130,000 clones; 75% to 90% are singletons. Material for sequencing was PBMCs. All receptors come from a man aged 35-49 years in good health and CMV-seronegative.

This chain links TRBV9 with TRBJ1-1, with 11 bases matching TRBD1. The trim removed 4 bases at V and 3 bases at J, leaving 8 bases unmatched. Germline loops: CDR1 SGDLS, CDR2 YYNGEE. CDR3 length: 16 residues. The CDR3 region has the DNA TGTGCCAGCAGCCCTGGACAGGGGGCCTGGGACACTGAAGCTTTCTTT. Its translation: CASSPGQGAWDTEAFF.

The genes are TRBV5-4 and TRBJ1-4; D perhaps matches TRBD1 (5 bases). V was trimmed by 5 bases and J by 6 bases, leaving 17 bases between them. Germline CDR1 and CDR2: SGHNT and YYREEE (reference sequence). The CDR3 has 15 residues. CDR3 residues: CASRPSADIDEKLFF. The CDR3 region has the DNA TGTGCCAGCAGACCCTCCGCGGACATTGATGAAAAACTGTTTTTT.

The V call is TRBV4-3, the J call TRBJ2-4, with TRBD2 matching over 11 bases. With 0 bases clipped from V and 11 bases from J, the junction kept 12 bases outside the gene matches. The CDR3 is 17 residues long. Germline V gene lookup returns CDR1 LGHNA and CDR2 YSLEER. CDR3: CASSQEASGGPLRVQYF. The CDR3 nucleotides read TGCGCCAGCAGCCAAGAAGCTAGCGGGGGGCCTTTACGAGTTCAGTACTTC.

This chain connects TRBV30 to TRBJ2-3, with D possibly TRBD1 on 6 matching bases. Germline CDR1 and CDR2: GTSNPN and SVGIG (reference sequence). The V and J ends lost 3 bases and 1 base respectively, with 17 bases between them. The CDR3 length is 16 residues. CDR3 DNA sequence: TGTGCCTGGAGGGGAAAACAGGGATTACGCACAGATACGCAGTATTTT. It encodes CAWRGKQGLRTDTQYF.

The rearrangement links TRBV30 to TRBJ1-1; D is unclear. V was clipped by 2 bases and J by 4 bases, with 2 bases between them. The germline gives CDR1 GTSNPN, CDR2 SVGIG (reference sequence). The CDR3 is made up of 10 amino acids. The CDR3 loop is CAWSRTEAFF. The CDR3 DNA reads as TGTGCCTGGAGTCGCACTGAAGCTTTCTTT.

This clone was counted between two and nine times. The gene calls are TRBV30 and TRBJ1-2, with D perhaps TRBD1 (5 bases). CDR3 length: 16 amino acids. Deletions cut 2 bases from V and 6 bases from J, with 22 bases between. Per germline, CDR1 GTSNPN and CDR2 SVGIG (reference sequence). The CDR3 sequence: CAWSTFGHRIADGYTF. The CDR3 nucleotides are TGTGCCTGGAGTACGTTCGGACACAGGATTGCTGATGGCTACACCTTC.

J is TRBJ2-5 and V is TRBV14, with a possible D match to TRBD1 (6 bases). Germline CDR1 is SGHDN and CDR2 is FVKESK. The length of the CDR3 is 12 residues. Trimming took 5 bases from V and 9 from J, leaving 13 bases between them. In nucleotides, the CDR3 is TGTGCCAGCAGCGAAAATAAGGGGGCCCAGTACTTC. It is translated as CASSENKGAQYF.

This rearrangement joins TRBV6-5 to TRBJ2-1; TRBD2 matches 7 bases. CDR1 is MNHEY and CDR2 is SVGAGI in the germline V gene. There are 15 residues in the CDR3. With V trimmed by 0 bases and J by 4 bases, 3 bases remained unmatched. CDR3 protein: CASSYSTSPYNEQFF. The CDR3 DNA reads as TGTGCCAGCAGTTACTCGACTAGCCCTTACAATGAGCAGTTCTTC.